The 22 T cell receptor beta chains below come from one sample, sequenced in a study of cytomegalovirus exposure and HLA in healthy donors. Both 60 Vbeta primers and 13 Jbeta primers went into the PCR. Only in-frame clones appear in the TCRdb table, and some are missing; sequencing was by immunoSEQ multiplex PCR. The repertoire holds some 70,000 clones, with around 61% as singletons. The source material was PBMCs. The receptors come from a woman aged 45-59 years in good health and CMV-seronegative.

The genes are TRBV7-6 and TRBJ2-1; 9 bases are shared with TRBD2. The CDR3 runs to 15 residues. Germline-derived CDR1 and CDR2 are SGHVS and FNYEAQ. V lost 2 bases, J lost 4 bases, and 3 bases stayed unmatched. The CDR3 protein is CASSLWTSAYNEQFF. CDR3 nucleotides: TGTGCCAGCAGCTTATGGACTAGCGCGTACAATGAGCAGTTCTTC.

The chain recombines TRBV27 with TRBJ1-6; D possibly corresponds to TRBD1 (5 bases). V was shortened by 5 bases and J by 9 bases, with 11 bases between the two germline ends. Germline loops: CDR1 MNHEY, CDR2 SMNVEV (reference sequence). CDR3 length: 13 residues. In nucleotides, the CDR3 is TGTGCCAGCAGTATCGACAGACCTTCACCCCTCCACTTT. Translated: CASSIDRPSPLHF.

The sample holds a few counts of this clone. CDR3 in DNA: TGTGCCAGCAGCAGGACAGGGGAGGACGCTTATGGCTACACCTTC. Its translation: CASSRTGEDAYGYTF. The chain is built from TRBV6-6 and TRBJ1-2; 9 positions agree with TRBD1. The germline CDR1 and CDR2 sequences are MNHNY and SVGAGI (reference sequence). There are 15 residues in the CDR3. V lost 6 bases, J lost 5 bases, and 10 bases stayed unmatched.

V is TRBV29-1 and J is TRBJ2-1, with 14 nucleotides matching TRBD2. This CDR3 spans 15 amino acids. V was clipped by 6 bases and J by 10 bases; unmatched bases: 11. In germline, CDR1 is SQVTM, CDR2 ANQGSEA. This CDR3 reads CSVDTGTSGSGEQFF. DNA for the CDR3: TGCAGCGTGGATACCGGGACTAGCGGGAGCGGGGAGCAGTTCTTC.

The gene calls are TRBV4-2 and TRBJ2-3; 7 bases are shared with TRBD2. CDR1 and CDR2 from the germline V gene are LGHNA and YNFKEQ. J gave up 4 bases and V 2 bases, and 12 bases lay outside the gene matches. The CDR3 totals 17 residues. The CDR3 region is CASSQMGGDSGPDTQYF. DNA for the CDR3: TGTGCCAGCAGCCAAATGGGGGGGGATTCCGGGCCAGATACGCAGTATTTT.

This chain links TRBV27 with TRBJ2-2, with 9 bases lining up with TRBD2. Germline lookup yields CDR1 MNHEY and CDR2 SMNVEV (reference sequence). The junction had 7 bases not matched to a gene; V was cut back by 4 bases and J by 4 bases. The CDR3 sequence is 16 residues long. CDR3 region: CASSSLPTSGTGELFF. CDR3 nucleotides: TGTGCCAGCAGTTCGTTGCCGACTAGCGGCACCGGGGAGCTGTTTTTT.

This chain joins TRBV10-3 and TRBJ2-1, with 10 nucleotides matching TRBD2. This CDR3 spans 14 amino acids. V shed 8 bases and J 6 bases; nucleotides not matched to a gene: 7. Germline values: CDR1 ENHRY, CDR2 SYGVKD. The CDR3 DNA follows: TGTGCCATCGGAAGCGGGAGGGCCATCAATGAGCAGTTCTTC. Translated: CAIGSGRAINEQFF.

This rearrangement joins TRBV7-2 to TRBJ2-1, with TRBD2 matching 7 bases. The J segment lost 1 base and the V segment lost 5 bases, leaving 5 bases of the junction unmatched. Looked up from germline, CDR1 is SGHTA and CDR2 is FQGNSA. The CDR3 runs to 15 residues. CDR3: CASSPIAGSYNEQFF. CDR3 sequence (DNA): TGTGCCAGCAGCCCTATAGCGGGTTCCTACAATGAGCAGTTCTTC.

This clone was detected only once. This chain links TRBV6-1 with TRBJ2-7; the match to TRBD2 covers 7 bases. CDR3 length: 15 amino acids. Per germline, CDR1 MNHNS and CDR2 SASEGT. Trimming removed 1 base from V and 3 bases from J; junction bases left unmatched: 6. The CDR3 bases are TGTGCCAGCAGTGAAGGAACGGGGAGGGTCTACGAGCAGTACTTC. Translation: CASSEGTGRVYEQYF.

V gene TRBV11-3 combines with J gene TRBJ1-1; D is possibly TRBD1 (6 bases). Germline CDR1 reads SGHNT; CDR2 reads YENEEA. CDR3 size: 15 residues. V lost 3 bases, J lost 1 base, and 12 bases lay in between. CDR3 sequence reads: CASSLDSRGNTEAFF. The CDR3, as DNA: TGTGCCAGCAGCTTGGACTCCAGGGGGAACACTGAAGCTTTCTTT.

V usage is TRBV14 and J usage is TRBJ1-2; maybe TRBD1 (5 bases). CDR1 SGHDN and CDR2 FVKESK come from the germline V gene. Trimming left V 0 bases short and J 8 bases short, with 16 bases between. The length of the CDR3 is 15 residues. In DNA form, the CDR3 reads TGTGCCAGCAGCCAAGATGGCAGGGTCGGTTTAGGCTACACCTTC. It is translated as CASSQDGRVGLGYTF.

This clone has a count of ten or more. The identical CDR3 is also encoded by other nucleotide sequences in the sample. This chain connects TRBV19 to TRBJ1-2; D possibly corresponds to TRBD1 (5 bases). V lost 2 bases and J lost 6, with 19 bases in between. The CDR3 length is 16 residues. Germline values: CDR1 LNHDA, CDR2 SQIVND (reference sequence). The CDR3 sequence: CASSIRPELGGNGYTF. CDR3 nucleotide sequence: TGTGCCAGTAGTATAAGGCCAGAGCTGGGGGGTAATGGCTACACCTTC.

The chain's CDR3 is CASSTGTSGRSYTYEQYF. CDR3 DNA sequence: TGTGCCAGCAGCACCGGGACTAGCGGGAGGTCCTACACCTACGAGCAGTACTTC. The chain carries TRBV28 and TRBJ2-7, with 15 positions matching TRBD2. V lost 6 bases, J lost 2 bases, and 11 bases stayed unmatched. The CDR3 runs to 18 residues. Per germline, CDR1 MDHEN and CDR2 SYDVKM.

This clone has only a few counts. The rearrangement uses TRBV28 and TRBJ1-1, with TRBD1 matching 8 bases. J gave up 3 bases and V 4 bases, and 7 bases lay outside the gene matches. Germline-derived CDR1 and CDR2 are MDHEN and SYDVKM. CDR3 length: 15 amino acids. The CDR3 protein is CASSSPTGGDTEAFF. The CDR3 bases are TGTGCCAGCAGTTCCCCTACAGGGGGAGACACTGAAGCTTTCTTT.

The V call is TRBV6-4, the J call TRBJ2-2; 7 bases fit TRBD1. This CDR3 region has 16 residues. CDR1 is MRHNA and CDR2 is SNTAGT in the germline V gene. Trimming removed 6 bases from V and 0 bases from J; junction bases left unmatched: 7. CDR3 in DNA: TGTGCCAGCAGCAAATCGACAGGGTCGAACACCGGGGAGCTGTTTTTT. Its translation: CASSKSTGSNTGELFF.

This clone was recorded once. The chain employs TRBV30 and TRBJ1-2, with 10 nucleotides matching TRBD1. The germline V gene has CDR1 GTSNPN and CDR2 SVGIG (reference sequence). Unmatched junction bases numbered 11, after V lost 3 bases and J lost 4 bases. This CDR3 has 16 amino acids. The CDR3 nucleotides are TGTGCCTGGAGCCGACCGGGACAGGGGTTTAGCTATGGCTACACCTTC. Translation gives CAWSRPGQGFSYGYTF.

The rearrangement joins TRBV7-6 to TRBJ2-1, with a weak D call TRBD2 (5 bases). The V and J ends lost 5 bases and 0 bases respectively, with 11 bases between them. Germline CDR1 is SGHVS and CDR2 is FNYEAQ. The CDR3 loop spans 15 amino acids. DNA for the CDR3: TGTGCCAGCAGCCGAGGGATGTTCTCCTACAATGAGCAGTTCTTC. This codes for CASSRGMFSYNEQFF.

This sequence joins TRBV11-3 and TRBJ1-2, with 9 bases that match TRBD1. The CDR3 contains 13 residues. Germline CDR1 is SGHNT and CDR2 is YENEEA. V was clipped by 5 bases and J by 7 bases; unmatched bases: 5. CDR3 DNA: TGTGCCAGCAGCCGGACAGGGGAGGGTGGCTACACCTTC. Amino acids: CASSRTGEGGYTF.

The gene calls are TRBV28 and TRBJ1-1; D gene ambiguous. Germline V CDR1 and CDR2: MDHEN, SYDVKM. The CDR3 has 13 amino acids. V lost 0 bases, J lost 1 base, and 3 bases lay in between. The CDR3 nucleotides read TGTGCCAGCAGTTTATGGAGGAACACTGAAGCTTTCTTT. It specifies CASSLWRNTEAFF.

This rearrangement joins TRBV28 to TRBJ1-2; D possibly corresponds to TRBD1 (6 bases). Germline V CDR1 and CDR2: MDHEN, SYDVKM. Trimming took 1 base from V and 4 from J, leaving 7 bases between them. The CDR3 is 13 amino acids. The CDR3 spells CASSLLGGYGYTF. The CDR3 DNA sequence: TGTGCCAGCAGTTTATTAGGGGGCTATGGCTACACCTTC.

This clone was counted between two and nine times. In nucleotides, the CDR3 is TGCAGCGCGACGGAAGGGCAGGGCGGCACTGAAGCTTTCTTT. It is translated as CSATEGQGGTEAFF. The genes are TRBV29-1 and TRBJ1-1, with D tentatively TRBD1 (5 bases). The CDR3 runs to 14 residues. Per germline, CDR1 SQVTM and CDR2 ANQGSEA. Trimming took off 7 bases at V and 4 bases at J, with 19 bases between the two ends.

This clone was picked up one time. V is TRBV5-1 and J is TRBJ1-5; D possibly corresponds to TRBD1 (5 bases). Germline CDR1 reads SGHRS; CDR2 reads YFSETQ. The CDR3 has 14 amino acids. V lost 5 bases, J lost 0 bases, and 9 bases lay in between. The CDR3 DNA follows: TGCGCCAGCAGGGCGGGGGATAGCAATCAGCCCCAGCATTTT. Protein product: CASRAGDSNQPQHF.